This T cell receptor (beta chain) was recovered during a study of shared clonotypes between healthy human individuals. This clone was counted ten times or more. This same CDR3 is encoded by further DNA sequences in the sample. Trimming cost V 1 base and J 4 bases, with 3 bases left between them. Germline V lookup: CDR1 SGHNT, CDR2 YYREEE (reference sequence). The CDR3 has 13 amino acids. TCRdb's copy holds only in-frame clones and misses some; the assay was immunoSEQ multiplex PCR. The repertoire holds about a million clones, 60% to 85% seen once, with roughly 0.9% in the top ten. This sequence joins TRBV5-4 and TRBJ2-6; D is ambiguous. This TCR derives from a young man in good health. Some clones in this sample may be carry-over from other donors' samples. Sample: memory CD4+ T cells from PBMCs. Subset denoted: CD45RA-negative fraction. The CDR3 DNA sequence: TGTGCCAGCAGCTTGTTCGGGGCCAACGTCCTGACTTTC. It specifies CASSLFGANVLTF.